The sequence of this TCR beta chain was determined in a study of blood T cell repertoires in COVID-19. Germline V gives CDR1 GTSNPN, CDR2 SVGIG (reference sequence). This CDR3 is 14 amino acids long. J gave up 5 bases and V 1 base, and 7 bases lay outside the gene matches. Using immunoSEQ multiplex PCR, the repertoire was profiled, and TCRdb retains in-frame clones only, with some absent. The sample lists around 70,000 clones; roughly 87% were seen once. The chain recombines TRBV30 with TRBJ1-2; 7 bases line up with TRBD1. The receptor's source is a man of 80 years or more with acute or convalescent COVID-19. Input material: peripheral blood. The CDR3 sequence: CAWSDQGVWYGYTF. The CDR3 DNA follows: TGTGCCTGGAGTGACCAGGGGGTGTGGTATGGCTACACCTTC. The full variable domain, rest sourced from reference TRBV30 and TRBJ1-2, is SQTIHQWPATLVQPVGSPLSLECTVEGTSNPNLYWYRQAAGRGLQLLFYSVGIGQISSEVPQNLSASRPQDRQFILSSKKLLLSDSGFYLCAWSDQGVWYGYTFGSGTRLTVV.